A selection of T cell receptor beta chains follows, all from one sample in a study of CD8 T cells in ankylosing spondylitis. Via MiXCR, TCRdb re-called the 5' RACE reads, giving one row per CDR3 protein. The data show roughly 90,000 distinct CDR3 sequences, roughly 9% seen once. Sequencing input: blood, either unsorted or a sorted T cell fraction (not recorded which). The source of these receptors is a male donor with ankylosing spondylitis. Both conserved end residues are part of each CDR3.

>TRBV20-1|TRBJ2-1
CSAQEESNEQFF
>TRBV27|TRBJ1-2
CASSLFGTADNYGYTF
>TRBV12-3/TRBV12-4|TRBJ2-1
CASGVLKAEENEQFF
>TRBV27|TRBJ2-7
CASRVGAGTSYEQYF
>TRBV6-1|TRBJ2-4
CASSEPVGTRF
>TRBV7-9|TRBJ2-1
CASSFLYNEQFF
>TRBV5-5|TRBJ2-3
CASSLYNMAVRPDTQYF
>TRBV7-2|TRBJ2-1
CASTFESGSHNEQFF
>TRBV27|TRBJ2-3
CASSLRGSGTDTQYF
>TRBV27|TRBJ2-1
CASRRDRQGVYNEQFF
>TRBV5-6|TRBJ2-7
CASSLGLKFYEQYF
>TRBV10-3|TRBJ1-1
CAISESPGMNTEAFF
>TRBV25-1|TRBJ2-5
CASSILEGVETQYF
>TRBV10-2|TRBJ2-1
CASSEVLAGEAYNEQFF
>TRBV20-1|TRBJ2-3
CSARLAGTGSDTQYF
>TRBV30|TRBJ2-1
CASRWWEGPHNEQFF
>TRBV5-6|TRBJ2-7
CASNLEGLAYEQYF
>TRBV27|TRBJ2-1
CASSFISGSSYNEQFF
>TRBV12-3/TRBV12-4|TRBJ2-1
CASSWGGGFVYNEQFF
>TRBV2|TRBJ2-1
CASSEARLAGAYNEQFF
>TRBV3-1|TRBJ2-1
CASSRRGGNSYNEQFF
>TRBV29-1|TRBJ2-1
CSVVEFEQFF
>TRBV5-6|TRBJ2-5
CASSSAGEETQYF
>TRBV13|TRBJ2-3
CASRARGKDTQYF
>TRBV11-2|TRBJ2-7
CASSQTSGGYYEQYF
>TRBV29-1|TRBJ1-1
CSVGRDTEAFF
>TRBV12-3/TRBV12-4|TRBJ2-2
CASSFWARGTGELFF
>TRBV27|TRBJ2-6
CASSFIFSGANVLTF
>TRBV27|TRBJ2-1
CASSLASSGRAWDEQFF
>TRBV29-1|TRBJ1-2
CSVGGTDYGYTF
>TRBV24-1|TRBJ1-5
CATSDLDSNQPQHF
>TRBV6-6|TRBJ2-3
CASGLVTDTQYF
>TRBV21-1|TRBJ2-3
CASPQRGKWTDTQYF
>TRBV20-1|TRBJ2-7
CSARVGRDPKDEQYF
>TRBV27|TRBJ2-7
CASSFGTGTYEQYF
>TRBV10-1|TRBJ1-1
CASSLGTGMNTEAFF
>TRBV6-1|TRBJ2-5
CASKPSYETQYF
>TRBV9|TRBJ2-1
CASSVGTSQNSYNEQFF
>TRBV7-8|TRBJ2-2
CASSLGTVNTGELFF
>TRBV11-1|TRBJ2-2
CASSSSPGGISQTGELFF
>TRBV7-9|TRBJ2-1
CASSPIGSFNEQFF
>TRBV29-1|TRBJ2-7
CSVESSGTGSSYEQYF
>TRBV2|TRBJ2-6
CASSENGRESAGANVLTF
>TRBV6-1|TRBJ1-6
CASSEFSSGRISPLHF